This passage covers 26 T cell receptor beta chains from one sample sequenced in a study of T cells expressing NK-cell markers. TCRdb reprocessed the 5' RACE reads and reports one entry per CDR3 protein, with no DNA. Recorded here are 500,000 to 700,000 distinct CDR3 sequences; the top ten clones represent less than 4.5%. Sequencing was performed on blood T cells: a sorted CD56 or NKG2C T cell subset, CD4+ or CD8+ T cells, or bulk PBMC T cells (not recorded which). Source of these receptors: a man between 18 and 29 years old in good health.

V usage is TRBV12-3 or TRBV12-4 and J usage is TRBJ2-7; TCRdb indicates TRBD2, and absent DNA this call remains unverified. The CDR3 covers 15 residues. Here the CDR3 reads CASSFTSGRAGEQYF.

V usage is TRBV28 and J usage is TRBJ1-6; as DNA is missing, the TRBD1 call by TCRdb cannot be tested. CDR3 length: 17 residues. CDR1 and CDR2 (germline): MDHEN, SYDVKM. CDR3 region: CASSLFFQGADNSPLHF.

This chain uses TRBV10-3 with TRBJ1-5; TCRdb's D call of TRBD1 is untestable without DNA. Germline V CDR1 and CDR2: ENHRY, SYGVKD. CDR3 length: 14 amino acids. The CDR3 reads CAISAQVDFQPQHF.

The rearrangement joins TRBV24-1 to TRBJ2-1; TCRdb's assignment of TRBD1 cannot be checked, as there is no DNA. This CDR3 has 14 residues. The germline V gene encodes CDR1 KGHDR and CDR2 SFDVKD. The CDR3 here is CATSWAGGLNEQFF.

The chain joins TRBV7-3 to TRBJ1-1; TCRdb outputs TRBD1, but without DNA this stays unchecked. This CDR3 has 11 amino acids. Germline V CDR1 and CDR2: SGHTA, FQGTGA. The CDR3 sequence: CASSSGREAFF.

This chain links TRBV6-1 with TRBJ2-3; TCRdb gives TRBD1 as the D gene, but with no DNA this cannot be confirmed. Germline V lookup: CDR1 MNHNS, CDR2 SASEGT. The CDR3 has 15 amino acids. The CDR3 reads CASSEGAGRTDTQYF.

The CDR3 sequence: CASSFRQGNGELFF. The chain couples TRBV27 to TRBJ2-2; the D gene TCRdb calls, TRBD1, cannot be checked with no DNA. The CDR3 covers 14 residues. The germline V gene has CDR1 MNHEY and CDR2 SMNVEV (reference sequence).

The V and J genes are TRBV9 and TRBJ2-1; TCRdb returns TRBD1, unconfirmable since there is no DNA. The V gene's germline CDR1 is SGDLS and CDR2 YYNGEE. The CDR3 consists of 16 residues. CDR3: CASSVGGGGAQNEQFF.

The chain combines TRBV5-1 with TRBJ2-2; TCRdb reports TRBD2, a call that lacks DNA to check it against. Germline CDR1 reads SGHRS; CDR2 reads YFSETQ. This CDR3 comprises 18 residues. Here the CDR3 reads CASSLPLAGGPRTGELFF.

The rearrangement uses TRBV5-1 and TRBJ2-3; there is no DNA to check the TCRdb D call of TRBD2. The CDR3 has 18 residues. CDR1 is SGHRS, CDR2 YFSETQ, per germline. This chain's CDR3 is CASSLWASGRGGTDTQYF.

The rearrangement links TRBV28 to TRBJ2-4. CDR1 is MDHEN, CDR2 SYDVKM, per germline. CDR3 length: 14 amino acids. The CDR3 region is CASSPKSAKNIQYF.

The chain joins TRBV25-1 to TRBJ2-1. Per germline, CDR1 MGHDK and CDR2 SYGVNS. There are 11 residues in the CDR3. This CDR3 reads CASSGNYEQFF.

The gene calls are TRBV6-1 and TRBJ2-5; TCRdb's D gene call, TRBD2, goes unchecked for lack of DNA. CDR3 length: 16 residues. From germline, CDR1 is MNHNS and CDR2 SASEGT. Here the CDR3 reads CASSPPGLGLQETQYF.

The genes are TRBV12-3 or TRBV12-4 and TRBJ1-2. The CDR3 loop spans 13 amino acids. CDR3 loop: CASSLSSLYGYTF.

The CDR3 loop reads CASRRESGNEQFF. The chain links TRBV7-9 to TRBJ2-1; TCRdb indicates TRBD2, and absent DNA this call remains unverified. Germline loops: CDR1 SEHNR, CDR2 FQNEAQ (reference sequence). CDR3 length: 13 amino acids.

The rearrangement joins TRBV6-1 to TRBJ1-3; TCRdb picks TRBD1, but there is no DNA to check that call. The CDR3 has 14 residues. Germline V gives CDR1 MNHNS, CDR2 SASEGT. Here the CDR3 reads CASSPGGSGNTIYF.

This chain links TRBV3-1 with TRBJ2-2. Germline V gives CDR1 LGHDT, CDR2 YNNKEL (reference sequence). The CDR3 length is 15 residues. The CDR3 sequence is CASSPMYGTAGELFF.

The V call is TRBV6-5, the J call TRBJ2-2; TCRdb's D call, TRBD2, is unchecked because there is no DNA. This CDR3 has 15 residues. Per the germline V gene, CDR1 is MNHEY and CDR2 is SVGAGI. The CDR3 loop is CASSYSFLAGGELFF.

The chain recombines TRBV7-2 with TRBJ2-2; with no DNA, the TCRdb D assignment of TRBD2 cannot be verified. The V gene's germline CDR1 is SGHTA and CDR2 FQGNSA. This CDR3 spans 15 amino acids. The CDR3 sequence is CASSKGLAGTGELFF.

The gene calls are TRBV4-2 and TRBJ2-7; absent DNA, TCRdb's TRBD1 call cannot be checked. The CDR3 length is 14 residues. Germline assignment: CDR1 LGHNA and CDR2 YNFKEQ. The CDR3 protein is CASSPEQGGYEQYF.

J is TRBJ1-4 and V is TRBV20-1; there is no DNA to check the TCRdb D call of TRBD1. This CDR3 is built from 15 residues. Germline lookup yields CDR1 DFQATT and CDR2 SNEGSKA (reference sequence). The CDR3 is CSARDTGTGNGKLFF.

The gene calls are TRBV7-9 and TRBJ1-1. This CDR3 has 13 residues. Germline values: CDR1 SEHNR, CDR2 FQNEAQ (reference sequence). Here the CDR3 reads CASSFGPDTEAFF.

The rearrangement links TRBV5-5 to TRBJ1-5. This CDR3 comprises 13 residues. The germline CDR1 and CDR2 sequences are SGHKS and YYEKEE (reference sequence). CDR3 amino acids: CASSLFENQPQHF.

The chain links TRBV10-3 to TRBJ2-5; the D call from TCRdb, TRBD1, cannot be confirmed without DNA. Germline CDR1 and CDR2: ENHRY and SYGVKD. This CDR3 region has 14 residues. CDR3 in amino acids: CAISETGIGETQYF.

CDR3 sequence: CSALEYGSSYNEQFF. The rearrangement uses TRBV20-1 and TRBJ2-1. Germline V gives CDR1 DFQATT, CDR2 SNEGSKA (reference sequence). The CDR3 has 15 residues.

V usage is TRBV9 and J usage is TRBJ2-1; the D call of TRBD1 rests on TCRdb alone, since no DNA is present to check it. The CDR3 is 15 amino acids. In germline, CDR1 is SGDLS, CDR2 YYNGEE. The chain's CDR3 is CASSVDRAEYNEQFF. The whole variable domain, filled in from reference TRBV9 and TRBJ2-1, reads DSGVTQTPKHLITATGQRVTLRCSPRSGDLSVYWYQQSLDQGLQFLIQYYNGEERAKGNILERFSAQQFPDLHSELNLSSLELGDSALYFCASSVDRAEYNEQFFGPGTRLTVL.